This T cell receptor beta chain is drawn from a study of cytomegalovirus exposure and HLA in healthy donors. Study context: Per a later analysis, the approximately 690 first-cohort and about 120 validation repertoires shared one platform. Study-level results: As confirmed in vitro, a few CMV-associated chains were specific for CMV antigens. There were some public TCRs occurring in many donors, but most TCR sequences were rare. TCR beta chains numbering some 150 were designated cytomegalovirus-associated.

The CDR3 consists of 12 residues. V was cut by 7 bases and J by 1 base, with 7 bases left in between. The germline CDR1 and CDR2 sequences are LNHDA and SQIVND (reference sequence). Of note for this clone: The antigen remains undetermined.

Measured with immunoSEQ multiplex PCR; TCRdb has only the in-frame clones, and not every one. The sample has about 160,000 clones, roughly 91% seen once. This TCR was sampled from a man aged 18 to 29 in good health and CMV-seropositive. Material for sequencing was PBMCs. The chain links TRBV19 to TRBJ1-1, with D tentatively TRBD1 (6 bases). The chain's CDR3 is CASIQGNTEAFF. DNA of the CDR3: TGTGCCAGTATACAGGGGAACACTGAAGCTTTCTTT.